The clone carrying this TCR beta chain was detected only a few times. Antigen unknown. The data stem from a study of OX40 agonist ivuxolimab in advanced cancers. The overall study: Dose-escalation patients had hepatocellular carcinoma, melanoma, renal cell or head and neck cancer. Study-wide findings and caveats: Expanded peripheral T cells had an undetermined antigen specificity. Dose levels from 0.1 to 3.0 mg/kg saw CD4+ and CD8+ blood T cells expand clonally by week 6.

Method: immunoSEQ multiplex PCR; TCRdb's copy keeps in-frame clones and lacks some. The sample includes about 69,000 clones, about 80% of them seen just once. CDR1 is SGHRS and CDR2 is YFSETQ in the germline V gene. Trimming cost V 4 bases and J 3 bases; bases outside gene matches: 4. The CDR3 has 16 amino acids. The rearrangement links TRBV5-1 to TRBJ2-2; 12 bases fit TRBD2. This TCR was recovered from an adult with an advanced solid tumor such as melanoma, head and neck, liver or kidney cancer. The sequencing here drew on CD4+ or CD8+ T cells sorted from blood, taken in a trial of the OX40 agonist ivuxolimab. CDR3 DNA sequence: TGCGCCAGCAGCCCTAGCGGGGGGGCTTACACCGGGGAGCTGTTTTTT. Translating it yields CASSPSGGAYTGELFF.